This is a list of T cell receptor beta chains from one sample in a study of blood T cell repertoires in COVID-19. Only in-frame clones appear in the TCRdb table, and some are missing; sequencing was by immunoSEQ multiplex PCR. The sample records about 120,000 clones, around 82% being singletons. Sequencing was carried out using peripheral blood. Source of these receptors: an elderly man with active or convalescent COVID-19. CDR3s include the opening cysteine and the closing phenylalanine or tryptophan. D genes are given only for firm matches. The size entry is marked missing in some rows and otherwise reads once, few, many or a size class.

14,TRBV5-5,TRBJ1-2,once,-,TGTGCCAGCAGCTTGACAGGTTCGAACTATGGCTACACCTTC,CASSLTGSNYGYTF
16,TRBV6-6,TRBJ2-4,once,TRBD2,TGTGCCAGCAGTCTCGGGGGGGAACTAGCCAAAAACATTCAGTACTTC,CASSLGGELAKNIQYF
13,TRBV6-5,TRBJ2-7,-,-,TGTGCCAGCAGTCGACAGCTTAGCTACGAGCAGTACTTC,CASSRQLSYEQYF
13,TRBV6-4,TRBJ1-1,-,-,TGTGCCAGCAGCTCACAGATGAACACTGAAGCTTTCTTT,CASSSQMNTEAFF
16,TRBV12-2,TRBJ1-5,-,-,TGTGCAAGTCGCTTAGCGCGCAGGGAAGGCAATCAGCCCCAGCATTTT,CASRLARREGNQPQHF
18,TRBV7-8,TRBJ1-5,-,-,TGTGCCAGCAGCCCGATCGGGGGGTCGGTGATTAGCAATCAGCCCCAGCATTTT,CASSPIGGSVISNQPQHF
15,TRBV5-1,TRBJ1-6,few,-,TGCGCCAGCAGCTTGGGTCAGGGTGGAAATTCACCCCTCCACTTT,CASSLGQGGNSPLHF
15,TRBV15,TRBJ2-3,-,-,TGTGCCACCAGCAGAGATGGTATTCGGGCAGATACGCAGTATTTT,CATSRDGIRADTQYF
13,TRBV4-1,TRBJ1-6,-,-,TGCGCCAGCAGCCAAGAGGTAATTCAGGCCCTCCACTTT,CASSQEVIQALHF
15,TRBV2,TRBJ2-3,-,TRBD2,TGTGCCAGCAGTCCCACGACTAGCGGGGAAGATACGCAGTATTTT,CASSPTTSGEDTQYF
16,TRBV27,TRBJ1-4,-,TRBD1,TGTGCCAGCAGTTCACTGCAGGGGGCTCCGGTAGAAAAACTGTTTTTT,CASSSLQGAPVEKLFF
14,TRBV3-1/TRBV3-2,TRBJ1-1,-,-,TGTGCCAGCAGCCAAGATCTGACGGGTACGGAAGCTTTCTTT,CASSQDLTGTEAFF
15,TRBV5-1,TRBJ2-3,few,-,TGCGCCAGCGGAGGAACGGGGCTAGCGTCAGATACGCAGTATTTT,CASGGTGLASDTQYF
13,TRBV5-1,TRBJ2-3,-,-,TGCGCCAGCACCGGGGATGCCGCAGATACGCAGTATTTT,CASTGDAADTQYF
14,TRBV6-5,TRBJ1-6,-,-,TGTGCCAGCAAAAACGGCAGGGCGAATTCACCCCTCCACTTT,CASKNGRANSPLHF
14,TRBV19,TRBJ1-4,-,-,TGTGCCAGTAGTATAGGGCAGGGAAATGAAAAACTGTTTTTT,CASSIGQGNEKLFF
14,TRBV2,TRBJ2-3,-,-,TGTGCCAGCAATGGGGCCTTCCGCACAGATACGCAGTATTTT,CASNGAFRTDTQYF
17,TRBV7-9,TRBJ2-3,-,TRBD2,TGTGCCAGCAGCCCCCCGCCACTAGCGGGGGCTACAGATACGCAGTATTTT,CASSPPPLAGATDTQYF
12,TRBV2,TRBJ2-1,-,-,TGTGCCAGCAGACCTAGGAACAATGAGCAGTTCTTC,CASRPRNNEQFF
16,TRBV15,TRBJ2-1,-,TRBD2,TGTGCCACCAGCCCTGTGCAGCGGGGATCCTACAATGAGCAGTTCTTC,CATSPVQRGSYNEQFF
15,TRBV7-2,TRBJ2-2,-,TRBD1,TGTGCCAGCAGCTTGGAGGACAGGTACACCGGGGAGCTGTTTTTT,CASSLEDRYTGELFF
13,TRBV7-3,TRBJ2-5,-,-,TGTGCCAGCACCTCTCTGACCAGGGAGACCCAGTACTTC,CASTSLTRETQYF
16,TRBV10-3,TRBJ2-7,-,TRBD2,TGTGCCATCAGTGACCCAACCGCGGGGGACCCCTACGAGCAGTACTTC,CAISDPTAGDPYEQYF
16,TRBV19,TRBJ2-1,-,TRBD2,TGTGCCAGTAGTAATAGGCCTAGCGGGGGTTTCAATGAGCAGTTCTTC,CASSNRPSGGFNEQFF
13,TRBV7-2,TRBJ1-5,-,-,TGTGCCAGCAGCTTCGAGGGAAATCAGCCCCAGCATTTT,CASSFEGNQPQHF
13,TRBV29-1,TRBJ1-1,-,-,TGCAGCGTGGCCCCGGACAGGAACACTGAAGCTTTCTTT,CSVAPDRNTEAFF
13,TRBV7-9,TRBJ2-7,few,TRBD1,TGTGCCAGCAGTTTTACAGGGGGCTGGGAGCAGTACTTC,CASSFTGGWEQYF
13,TRBV10-3,TRBJ1-5,-,-,TGTGCCATCACCGACAATAGCAATCAGCCCCAGCATTTT,CAITDNSNQPQHF
16,TRBV7-2,TRBJ2-5,-,TRBD2,TGTGCCAGCAGCTGGACTAGCGGGGGCCCCCAAGAGACCCAGTACTTC,CASSWTSGGPQETQYF
14,TRBV7-2,TRBJ1-5,-,-,TGTGCCAGCAGCTTAGGAATCCTTCAGGGGCCCCAGCATTTT,CASSLGILQGPQHF
13,TRBV7-9,TRBJ1-1,-,-,TGTGCCAGCAGCTTTGGGCCAGACACTGAAGCTTTCTTT,CASSFGPDTEAFF
13,TRBV19,TRBJ1-2,-,-,TGTGCCAGCCAGACAGGAACGGGCTATGGCTACACCTTC,CASQTGTGYGYTF
12,TRBV5-4,TRBJ2-3,-,-,TGTGCCAGCAGCCTGTACACAGATACGCAGTATTTT,CASSLYTDTQYF
15,TRBV5-1,TRBJ2-1,-,-,TGCGCCAGCAGCTTCGGGCATAAAGGGGACAATGAGCAGTTCTTC,CASSFGHKGDNEQFF
12,TRBV19,TRBJ1-5,-,-,TGTGCCAGTAGTGCCGGGAGTCAGCCCCAGCATTTT,CASSAGSQPQHF
15,TRBV9,TRBJ2-1,-,TRBD2,TGTGCCAGCAGCGTAGGGGCTAGCGGGTACAATGAGCAGTTCTTC,CASSVGASGYNEQFF
15,TRBV14,TRBJ2-3,-,-,TGTGCCAGCAGCCGAACGGACTACGGAGGAGATACGCAGTATTTT,CASSRTDYGGDTQYF
13,TRBV28,TRBJ1-5,-,-,TGTGCCAGCAGTGGAGGGGGCAATCAGCCCCAGCATTTT,CASSGGGNQPQHF
15,TRBV2,TRBJ1-2,-,-,TGTGCCAGCAGTGAGTGGCAGGGTAGTCCCTATGGCTACACCTTC,CASSEWQGSPYGYTF
15,TRBV7-2,TRBJ1-4,once,-,TGTGCCAGCAGCTTAGGGGCAGCAACTAATGAAAAACTGTTTTTT,CASSLGAATNEKLFF
12,TRBV5-4,TRBJ1-6,-,TRBD1,TGTGCCAGCAGCCGGGACAGAGGGCCCCTCCACTTT,CASSRDRGPLHF
13,TRBV12-3/TRBV12-4,TRBJ1-5,-,-,TGTGCCAGCAGTTTAGCGCGGGATCAGCCCCAGCATTTT,CASSLARDQPQHF
15,TRBV18,TRBJ2-2,-,TRBD1,TGTGCCAGCTCACCTCGGACAGGGGACACCGGGGAGCTGTTTTTT,CASSPRTGDTGELFF
16,TRBV7-6,TRBJ2-3,-,TRBD2,TGTGCCAGCAGCTTACGTGCGGGGGAGCGCACAGATACGCAGTATTTT,CASSLRAGERTDTQYF
14,TRBV27,TRBJ1-2,-,-,TGTGCCAGCAGTTTCTCGGGTAATCTCTATGGCTACACCTTC,CASSFSGNLYGYTF
12,TRBV29-1,TRBJ1-2,-,-,TGCAGCGTTGAAGTGGAGGGAAGGGGCTACACCTTC,CSVEVEGRGYTF